This is a list of T cell receptor beta chains from one sample in a study of shared clonotypes between healthy human individuals. The protocol was immunoSEQ multiplex PCR, while the TCRdb copy is restricted to in-frame clones and leaves out a portion. The sample comprises 2 million or so clones, about 95% of which are singletons, and roughly 1% rests with the top ten. The sequenced material came from naive CD8+ T cells sorted from blood. The receptors were gathered from a man younger than 35 in good health. CDR3s include the opening cysteine and the closing phenylalanine or tryptophan. A D gene is named only where the DNA matches it firmly. Clone size appears in some rows only: once, few, many, or a class for an expanded clone.

V gene	J gene	D gene	clone size	CDR3 protein	CDR3 DNA
TRBV30	TRBJ2-7	TRBD2	.	CAWSWRQIAGQAPYEQYF	TGTGCCTGGAGTTGGAGACAAATAGCGGGCCAAGCCCCTTACGAGCAGTACTTC
TRBV7-2	TRBJ1-2	TRBD1	.	CASSSRGQGVYGYTF	TGTGCCAGCAGCTCCCGGGGGCAGGGGGTTTATGGCTACACCTTC
TRBV30	TRBJ2-3	.	.	CAWSEGATSTDTQYF	TGTGCCTGGAGCGAAGGAGCCACTAGCACAGATACGCAGTATTTT
TRBV6-5	TRBJ2-3	TRBD1	.	CASSQDRGSTDTQYF	TGTGCCAGCAGCCAGGACAGGGGAAGCACAGATACGCAGTATTTT
TRBV6-5	TRBJ2-5	TRBD2	.	CASRTLTSGGETQYF	TGTGCCAGCAGGACCCTGACTAGCGGGGGTGAGACCCAGTACTTC
TRBV6-6	TRBJ1-2	TRBD1	.	CASARTGPNYGYTF	TGTGCCAGCGCTCGGACAGGGCCGAACTATGGCTACACCTTC
TRBV4-1	TRBJ2-5	TRBD2	.	CASSQGGGETQYF	TGCGCCAGCAGCCAGGGGGGGGGAGAGACCCAGTACTTC
TRBV11-2	TRBJ2-7	TRBD2	.	CASSSNRLAGGRSYEQYF	TGTGCCAGCAGCTCAAACCGACTAGCGGGGGGGCGCTCCTACGAGCAGTACTTC
TRBV4-1	TRBJ1-2	TRBD1	.	CASSQVFSLRTGRGGYTF	TGCGCCAGCAGCCAAGTTTTTTCCCTACGGACAGGGAGAGGCGGCTACACCTTC
TRBV9	TRBJ2-3	.	.	CASSVEGGGTDTQYF	TGTGCCAGCAGCGTAGAAGGAGGGGGCACAGATACGCAGTATTTT
TRBV11-3	TRBJ2-3	.	.	CASSPRRGSTDTQYF	TGTGCCAGCAGCCCCAGGAGAGGGAGCACAGATACGCAGTATTTT
TRBV12-5	TRBJ1-5	.	few	CASGYQGNQPQHF	TGTGCTAGTGGTTATCAGGGGAATCAGCCCCAGCATTTT
TRBV15	TRBJ1-1	.	once	CATSRVGGGTEAFF	TGTGCCACCAGCAGAGTTGGAGGGGGGACTGAAGCTTTCTTT
TRBV2	TRBJ2-7	.	.	CASIAPGIYEQYF	TGTGCCAGCATCGCCCCTGGTATCTACGAGCAGTACTTC
TRBV10-3	TRBJ2-6	TRBD1	.	CAISESPTGVYSGANVLTF	TGTGCCATCAGTGAGTCCCCGACAGGGGTCTACTCTGGGGCCAACGTCCTGACTTTC
TRBV7-8	TRBJ2-7	.	.	CASSLGAGYEQYF	TGTGCCAGCAGCTTAGGTGCGGGGTACGAGCAGTACTTC
TRBV4-1	TRBJ2-7	TRBD1	once	CASSQVTGAYEQYF	TGCGCCAGCAGCCAAGTAACAGGGGCTTACGAGCAGTACTTC
TRBV7-9	TRBJ1-1	.	.	CASSALSRGSPEAFF	TGTGCCAGCAGCGCTTTATCCCGAGGGTCTCCTGAAGCTTTCTTT
TRBV6-5	TRBJ1-1	.	once	CASSYELGNTEAFF	TGTGCCAGCAGTTACGAATTAGGGAACACTGAAGCTTTCTTT
TRBV19	TRBJ1-3	TRBD1	.	CASSAPPGQFSGNTIYF	TGTGCCAGTAGTGCGCCTCCGGGACAGTTCTCTGGAAACACCATATATTTT
TRBV5-1	TRBJ2-7	.	.	CASSLAPESSYEQYF	TGCGCCAGCAGCTTGGCCCCCGAGAGCTCCTACGAGCAGTACTTC
TRBV9	TRBJ1-2	TRBD1	.	CASSVGQGATYGYTF	TGTGCCAGCAGCGTAGGGCAGGGGGCGACCTATGGCTACACCTTC
TRBV19	TRBJ2-1	TRBD2	.	CASSIGSGSYNEQFF	TGTGCCAGTAGTATTGGGAGCGGGAGCTACAATGAGCAGTTCTTC
TRBV7-9	TRBJ2-2	.	.	CASSPRDLAIVTGELFF	TGTGCCAGCAGCCCGCGGGACTTAGCGATTGTAACCGGGGAGCTGTTTTTT